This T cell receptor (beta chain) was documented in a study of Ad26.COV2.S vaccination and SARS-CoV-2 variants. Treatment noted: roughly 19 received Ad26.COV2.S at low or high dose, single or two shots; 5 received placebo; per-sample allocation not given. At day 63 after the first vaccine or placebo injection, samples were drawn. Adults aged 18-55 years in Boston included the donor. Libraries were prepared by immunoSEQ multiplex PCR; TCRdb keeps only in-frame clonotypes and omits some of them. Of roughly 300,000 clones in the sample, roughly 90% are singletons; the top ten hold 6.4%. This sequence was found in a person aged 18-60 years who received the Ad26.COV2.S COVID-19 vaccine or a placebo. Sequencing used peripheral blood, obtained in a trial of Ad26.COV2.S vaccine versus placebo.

Written as DNA, the CDR3 is TGTGCCAGCAGTCGCTCCCAGGGGGGGATCTATGGCTACACCTTC. Amino acid sequence: CASSRSQGGIYGYTF. The chain combines TRBV6-5 with TRBJ1-2, with 7 nucleotides matching TRBD1. CDR1 and CDR2 from the germline V gene are MNHEY and SVGAGI. The CDR3 totals 15 residues. After removal of 5 bases from V and 4 bases from J, the junction contained 10 bases not matched to a gene.